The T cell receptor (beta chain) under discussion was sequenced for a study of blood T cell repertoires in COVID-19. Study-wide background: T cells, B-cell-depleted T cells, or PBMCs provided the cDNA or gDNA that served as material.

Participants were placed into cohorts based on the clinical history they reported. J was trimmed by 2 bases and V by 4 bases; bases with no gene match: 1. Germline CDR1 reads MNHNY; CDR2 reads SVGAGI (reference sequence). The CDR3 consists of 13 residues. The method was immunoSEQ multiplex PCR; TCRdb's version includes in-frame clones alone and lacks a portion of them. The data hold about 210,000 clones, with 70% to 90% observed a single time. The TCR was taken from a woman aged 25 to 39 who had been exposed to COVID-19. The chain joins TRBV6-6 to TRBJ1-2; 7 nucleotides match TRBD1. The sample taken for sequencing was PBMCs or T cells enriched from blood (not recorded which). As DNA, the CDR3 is TGTGCCAGCAGTTGGGACAGCAACTATGGCTACACCTTC. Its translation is CASSWDSNYGYTF.